The rows below give T cell receptor beta chains drawn from one sample of a study of CD8 T cells in ankylosing spondylitis. From the 5' RACE reads, TCRdb called clonotypes with MiXCR, one entry per CDR3 protein. The sample has about 800,000 distinct CDR3 sequences; over 9.5% are singletons. Sequencing was done on a sample of blood, either unsorted or a sorted T cell fraction (not recorded which). The receptors originated from a male donor with ankylosing spondylitis. Both conserved end residues are part of each CDR3. Each record gives: clone size, V gene, J gene, D gene, CDR3 DNA, CDR3 protein. A D gene is named only where the DNA matches it firmly. Rows give clone size only sometimes, using once, few, many, or a class for an expanded clone.

few,TRBV6-2/TRBV6-3,TRBJ2-1,TRBD2,TGTGCCAGCAGTTACTCGGCTCTAGCGGGCAATGAGCAGTTCTTC,CASSYSALAGNEQFF
many,TRBV12-3/TRBV12-4,TRBJ1-2,.,TGTGCCAGCAGTTTCGGGCCAGAAGGCTACACCTTC,CASSFGPEGYTF
many,TRBV20-1,TRBJ2-3,.,TGCAGTGCCAGCCAGCTAGAATTTGCGCAGTATTTT,CSASQLEFAQYF
few,TRBV5-5,TRBJ1-1,.,TGTGCCAGCAGCTGGGGGACGGATGAAGCTTTCTTT,CASSWGTDEAFF
.,TRBV29-1,TRBJ2-4,.,TGCAGCGTTGCACCTGTCCTTGTTGACATTCAGTACTTC,CSVAPVLVDIQYF
.,TRBV11-2,TRBJ2-5,.,TGTGCCAGCAGCTTAGGGGTCTTTAAAGAGACCCAGTACTTC,CASSLGVFKETQYF
many,TRBV10-1,TRBJ1-2,TRBD1,TGCGCCAGCGATACGGACAGGGACCCTTCTAACTATGGCTACACCTTC,CASDTDRDPSNYGYTF
.,TRBV7-2,TRBJ2-2,.,TGTGCCAGCAGCTTAAAGGTGGCGAACACCGGGGAGCTGTTTTTT,CASSLKVANTGELFF
few,TRBV5-1,TRBJ2-4,TRBD2,TGCGCCAGCAGCCCCGGGACTAGTCTCAACATTCAGTACTTC,CASSPGTSLNIQYF
.,TRBV18,TRBJ2-2,TRBD2,TGTGCCAGCTCACCAGGAGCGGGGCGTAACACCGGGGAGCTGTTTTTT,CASSPGAGRNTGELFF
.,TRBV27,TRBJ2-3,TRBD2,TGTGCCAGCACCCCTCTAGCGGGAGGGCCTGAAGATACGCAGTATTTT,CASTPLAGGPEDTQYF
few,TRBV12-3/TRBV12-4,TRBJ2-1,.,TGTGCCAGCAGTTTCTTTCCAACGAGGGCCTCCTACAATGAGCAGTTCTTC,CASSFFPTRASYNEQFF
few,TRBV4-1,TRBJ2-3,TRBD2,TGCGCCAGCAGCCGAGAACGGGGGGGCGTCGGGACAGATACGCAGTATTTT,CASSRERGGVGTDTQYF
.,TRBV5-1,TRBJ2-7,.,TGCGCCAGCAGCCTTAACACTGGAGGGTTCTCCTACGAGCAGTACTTC,CASSLNTGGFSYEQYF
.,TRBV15,TRBJ1-1,TRBD1,TGTGCCACCAGCAGAAAGAACAGGGGAGGCACTGAAGCTTTCTTT,CATSRKNRGGTEAFF
.,TRBV6-5,TRBJ2-5,.,TGTGCCAGCAGTTGGCGCGGAGAGACCCAGTACTTC,CASSWRGETQYF
.,TRBV6-1,TRBJ1-1,.,TGTGCCAGCAGAAGCCTCGGGGGAAGGACTGAAGCTTTCTTT,CASRSLGGRTEAFF
few,TRBV10-1,TRBJ1-6,TRBD1,TGCGCCAGCAGTGGACAGGGCAATTCACCCCTCCACTTT,CASSGQGNSPLHF
.,TRBV9,TRBJ2-7,.,TGTGCCAGCAGCACCGGACGGACTACCTACGAGCAGTACTTC,CASSTGRTTYEQYF
.,TRBV20-1,TRBJ1-3,.,TGCAGTGCCCCGCGGAGGGTTGGTGGAAACACCATATATTTT,CSAPRRVGGNTIYF
.,TRBV19,TRBJ1-1,.,TGTGCCAGTTACTTCGGACCTCGGACCACTGAAGCTTTCTTT,CASYFGPRTTEAFF
.,TRBV20-1,TRBJ2-5,.,TGCAGTGCTAGAAGGACCCCACAAGAGACCCAGTACTTC,CSARRTPQETQYF
few,TRBV20-1,TRBJ2-1,TRBD2,TGCAGTGCCCCGACGGGGGGGAGGAGGAATGAGCAGTTCTTC,CSAPTGGRRNEQFF
few,TRBV4-1,TRBJ2-3,.,TGCGCCAGCAGCCAAGATTGGGTAACAGATACGCAGTATTTT,CASSQDWVTDTQYF
.,TRBV4-3,TRBJ1-2,TRBD1,TGCGCCAGCAGCCAAGATTCACAGGGGGCGCCTGGCTACACCTTC,CASSQDSQGAPGYTF
.,TRBV6-5,TRBJ2-2,.,TGTGCCAGCAGTTACTCTTTTGCCGGGGAGCTGTTTTTT,CASSYSFAGELFF
many,TRBV29-1,TRBJ1-2,.,TGCAGCGTTGAAAAGACAGGATCGAACTATGGCTACACCTTC,CSVEKTGSNYGYTF
.,TRBV20-1,TRBJ1-6,.,TGCAGTGCTGCCCCCCCGGGGGGGAATTCACCCCTCCACTTT,CSAAPPGGNSPLHF
many,TRBV12-3/TRBV12-4,TRBJ2-7,.,TGTGCCAGCAGTCGAGGGACTCCCTACGAGCAGTACTTC,CASSRGTPYEQYF
.,TRBV25-1,TRBJ2-1,.,TGTGCCAGCAGTGTACCGGGACCGTCCATGGGCCATGAGCAGTTCTTC,CASSVPGPSMGHEQFF
many,TRBV7-2,TRBJ2-7,TRBD2,TGTGCCAGCAGCTTACTAAGTGGACTAGCGCATTCCTACGAGCAGTACTTC,CASSLLSGLAHSYEQYF
many,TRBV29-1,TRBJ2-5,.,TGCAGCGTAGTCCGGGACCGAAGACTGGAGACCCAGTACTTC,CSVVRDRRLETQYF
few,TRBV5-1,TRBJ2-3,.,TGCGCCAGCAGCCTTTTGGCCCGGGGAACAGATACGCAGTATTTT,CASSLLARGTDTQYF
few,TRBV7-6,TRBJ1-1,.,TGTGCCAGCAGCTTAGCGATGGCTCCCATGACTGAAGCTTTCTTT,CASSLAMAPMTEAFF
few,TRBV29-1,TRBJ2-2,.,TGCAGCGTTCAACAGTCAAACACCGGGGAGCTGTTTTTT,CSVQQSNTGELFF
.,TRBV7-3,TRBJ2-3,.,TGTGCCAGCAGCTCCAGGGGGGACGGGGATACGCAGTATTTT,CASSSRGDGDTQYF
few,TRBV20-1,TRBJ2-5,TRBD2,TGCAGTGCTAGGGATGGGAGGGCCGCCGAGACCCAGTACTTC,CSARDGRAAETQYF
few,TRBV27,TRBJ2-3,.,TGTGCCAGCAGTTTAAGACTAACTAGCACAGATACGCAGTATTTT,CASSLRLTSTDTQYF
.,TRBV6-2/TRBV6-3,TRBJ2-1,TRBD2,TGTGCCAGCAGTTCTTTTAGCGGGTCCTCCTACAATGAGCAGTTCTTC,CASSSFSGSSYNEQFF
once,TRBV11-2,TRBJ2-3,TRBD2,TGTGCCAGCAGCCACCTTCGCGGGAGGGTAGAGAAAGATACGCAGTATTTT,CASSHLRGRVEKDTQYF
many,TRBV20-1,TRBJ2-5,TRBD2,TGCAGTGCTAGAGATTCGGCGGGAGATGGGACCCAGTACTTC,CSARDSAGDGTQYF
.,TRBV6-5,TRBJ2-5,.,TGTGCCAGCAGTTATTCGTCGGGACGGGAGACCCAGTACTTC,CASSYSSGRETQYF
.,TRBV4-3,TRBJ2-3,.,TGCGCCAGCAGCCAAACTGCTACAGGCACAGATACGCAGTATTTT,CASSQTATGTDTQYF
few,TRBV18,TRBJ1-2,TRBD1,TGTGCCAGCTCACTAACAGGGGGCCCTAACTATGGCTACACCTTC,CASSLTGGPNYGYTF